Listed here are 10 T cell receptor beta chains from one sample, sequenced in a study of cytomegalovirus exposure and HLA in healthy donors. Profiling relied on immunoSEQ multiplex PCR, and the TCRdb table lists in-frame clones only, not all of them. The sample consists of tens of thousands of clones, approximately 96% of them appearing once. Specimen: PBMCs. All receptors derive from a woman between 18 and 29 years old in good health and CMV-seropositive.

This sequence joins TRBV29-1 and TRBJ2-1; TRBD2 might be the D (6 bases). The CDR3 loop spans 14 amino acids. V was clipped by 1 base and J by 3 bases, with 10 bases between them. Germline V gene data show CDR1 as SQVTM and CDR2 as ANQGSEA. The CDR3, as DNA: TGCAGCGTTGAAGGCGGGGTCCTCTACAATGAGCAGTTCTTC. Amino acids: CSVEGGVLYNEQFF.

The chain joins TRBV10-3 to TRBJ1-5, with D maybe TRBD1 (5 bases). The CDR3 has 13 amino acids. Per germline, CDR1 ENHRY and CDR2 SYGVKD. Trimming pared 2 bases from V and 3 bases from J, leaving 5 bases between. The CDR3 is CAISEGANQPQHF. The CDR3 coding sequence is TGTGCCATCAGTGAGGGGGCCAATCAGCCCCAGCATTTT.

This chain joins TRBV27 and TRBJ1-5; D gene ambiguous. CDR3 length: 14 residues. The V gene's germline CDR1 is MNHEY and CDR2 SMNVEV (reference sequence). V lost 5 bases to trimming and J lost 2 bases, with 10 bases between them. In DNA, the CDR3 is TGTGCCAGCAGTGGAGATAGCGGCAATCAGCCCCAGCATTTT. Translating gives CASSGDSGNQPQHF.

The chain is built from TRBV19 and TRBJ2-7; maybe TRBD1 (5 bases). Trimming removed 1 base at V and 1 base at J, with 8 bases between. The CDR3 runs to 14 residues. CDR1 and CDR2 from the germline V gene are LNHDA and SQIVND (reference sequence). The CDR3 loop is CASSIVGASYEQYF. The CDR3 DNA follows: TGTGCCAGTAGTATAGTAGGGGCGTCCTACGAGCAGTACTTC.

V and J are TRBV19 and TRBJ2-2; D possibly corresponds to TRBD2 (5 bases). V lost 2 bases, J lost 0 bases, and 7 bases lay in between. The germline V gene has CDR1 LNHDA and CDR2 SQIVND (reference sequence). This CDR3 spans 15 amino acids. CDR3 loop: CASSILASNTGELFF. The CDR3 bases are TGTGCCAGTAGTATACTAGCCTCGAACACCGGGGAGCTGTTTTTT.

This chain links TRBV2 with TRBJ1-6, with no clear D. V lost 7 bases to trimming and J lost 10 bases, with 14 bases between them. Per the germline V gene, CDR1 is SNHLY and CDR2 is FYNNEI. The CDR3 contains 13 residues. CDR3 coding DNA: TGTGCCAGCAAAGTCCATGGCCGATCACCCCTCCACTTT. This sequence encodes CASKVHGRSPLHF.

A single count supports this clone. The chain employs TRBV28 and TRBJ1-1, with a weak D call TRBD1 (5 bases). The CDR3 length is 17 residues. CDR1 is MDHEN and CDR2 is SYDVKM in the germline V gene. The V end was cut by 2 bases, the J end by 1 base, with 17 bases between. The CDR3 DNA follows: TGTGCCAGCAGTTTACCATCGGTATTGGGGGGGAACACTGAAGCTTTCTTT. This encodes CASSLPSVLGGNTEAFF. The variable domain in full, with the rest retrieved from reference TRBV28 and TRBJ1-1, is DVKVTQSSRYLVKRTGEKVFLECVQDMDHENMFWYRQDPGLGLRLIYFSYDVKMKEKGDIPEGYSVSREKKERFSLILESASTNQTSMYLCASSLPSVLGGNTEAFFGQGTRLTVV.

The chain carries TRBV7-2 and TRBJ2-6, with 7 bases lining up with TRBD2. V dropped 0 bases and J dropped 0; count of bases not matched to a gene: 2. This CDR3 is 17 amino acids long. Germline CDR1 SGHTA, CDR2 FQGNSA. In nucleotides, the CDR3 is TGTGCCAGCAGCTTAGCCGGGACTAACTCTGGGGCCAACGTCCTGACTTTC. It codes for CASSLAGTNSGANVLTF.

The V and J genes are TRBV18 and TRBJ1-3; D unclear. Germline CDR1 is KGHSH and CDR2 is LQKENI. The CDR3 is 16 amino acids. V dropped 0 bases and J dropped 2 bases, with 11 bases sitting between them. CDR3 bases: TGTGCCAGCTCACCACCGGTGAGGGATGCTGGAAACACCATATATTTT. This sequence encodes CASSPPVRDAGNTIYF.

V usage is TRBV4-1 and J usage is TRBJ2-2; 14 bases align to TRBD2. J was trimmed by 6 bases and V by 0 bases; bases with no gene match: 9. This CDR3 has 19 residues. CDR1 is MGHRA, CDR2 YSYEKL, per germline. The CDR3 nucleotides are TGCGCCAGCAGCCAAGATGCCCATAGGGGACTAGCGGGAGCCGGGGAGCTGTTTTTT. This codes for CASSQDAHRGLAGAGELFF.